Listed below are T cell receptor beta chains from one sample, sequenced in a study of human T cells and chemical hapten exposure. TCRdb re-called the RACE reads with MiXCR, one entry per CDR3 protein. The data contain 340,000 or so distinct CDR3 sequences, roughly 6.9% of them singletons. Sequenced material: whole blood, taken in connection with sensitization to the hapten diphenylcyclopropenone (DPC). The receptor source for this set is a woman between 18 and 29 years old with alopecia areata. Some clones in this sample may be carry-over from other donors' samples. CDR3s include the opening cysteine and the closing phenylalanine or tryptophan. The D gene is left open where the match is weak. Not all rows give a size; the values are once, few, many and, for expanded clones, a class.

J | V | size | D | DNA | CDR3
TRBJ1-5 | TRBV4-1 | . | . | TGCGCCAGCAGCCAAGGCTGGCAGGGAGGCAATCAGCCCCAGCATTTT | CASSQGWQGGNQPQHF
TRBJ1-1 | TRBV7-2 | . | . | TGTGCCAGCAGCTCCGAAGGAAGGGGCACTGAAGCTTTCTTT | CASSSEGRGTEAFF
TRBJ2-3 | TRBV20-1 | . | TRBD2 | TGCAGTGCTGTCCGGACTAGCGGGGCTTCTCTTAGCACAGATACGCAGTATTTT | CSAVRTSGASLSTDTQYF
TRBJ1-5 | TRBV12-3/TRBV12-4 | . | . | TGTGCCAGCAGTTTAAACCAGGGTGGCCAGCCCCAGCATTTT | CASSLNQGGQPQHF
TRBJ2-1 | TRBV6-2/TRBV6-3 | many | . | TGTGCCAGCAGCCAAAACAGGGCCGATGAGCAGTTCTTC | CASSQNRADEQFF
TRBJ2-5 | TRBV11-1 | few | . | TGTGCCAGCAGCACGAGGGAGACCCAGTACTTC | CASSTRETQYF
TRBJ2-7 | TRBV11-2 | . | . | TGTGCCAGCAGCTTAGAATTGGCCGCCGACGAGCAGTACTTC | CASSLELAADEQYF
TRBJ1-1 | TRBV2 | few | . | TGTGCCAGCAGTGTGAGCAGGGACACTGAAGCTTTCTTT | CASSVSRDTEAFF
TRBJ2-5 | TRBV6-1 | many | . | TGTGCCAGCAGCCGGGGCCAAGAGACCCAGTACTTC | CASSRGQETQYF
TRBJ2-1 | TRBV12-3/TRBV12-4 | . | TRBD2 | TGTGCCAGCAGTTTGTCGGCTAGCGGGGGGAATGAGCAGTTCTTC | CASSLSASGGNEQFF
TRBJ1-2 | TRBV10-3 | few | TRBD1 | TGTGCCATCAGCCCTATGTGGGGGACAGACTATGGCTACACCTTC | CAISPMWGTDYGYTF
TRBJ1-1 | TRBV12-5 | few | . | TGTGCTAGTGGTTTGCTTACGAACACTGAAGCTTTCTTT | CASGLLTNTEAFF
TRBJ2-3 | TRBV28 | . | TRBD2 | TGTGCCAGCAGTTCCGGGGGGTCGATCGCCTTTAGCACAGATACGCAGTATTTT | CASSSGGSIAFSTDTQYF
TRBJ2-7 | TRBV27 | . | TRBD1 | TGTGCCAGCGGATACAGGGGCTCCTACGAGCAGTACTTC | CASGYRGSYEQYF
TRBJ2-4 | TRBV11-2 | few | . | TGTGCCAGCAGCTTAGTAGTAGACCCCAAAAACATTCAGTACTTC | CASSLVVDPKNIQYF
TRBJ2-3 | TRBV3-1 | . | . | TGTGCCAGCAGCCCTATGAGGGGTGCGGGCACAGATACGCAGTATTTT | CASSPMRGAGTDTQYF
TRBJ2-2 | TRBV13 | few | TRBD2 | TGTGCCAGCAGCCTCACTAGCGGGGCGAACACCGGGGAGCTGTTTTTT | CASSLTSGANTGELFF